Following are 3 T cell receptor beta chains from one sample sequenced in a study of control samples from healthy donors and cancer patients. TCRdb's table, derived via immunoSEQ multiplex PCR, lists solely in-frame clones and lacks some. The profile shows about 89,000 clones, over 75% of them singletons. What was sequenced was blood. The receptors shown here come from a woman aged 40 to 50 in good health.

The chain combines TRBV3-1 (or the pseudogene TRBV3-2) with TRBJ2-4; no definite D call. The CDR3 length is 18 residues. In germline, CDR1 is LGHDT, CDR2 YNNKEL (reference sequence). V lost 1 base and J lost 0, with 16 bases in between. The CDR3 DNA follows: TGTGCCAGCAGCCAAGCCTCGCAGGAATTCTTAGCCAAAAACATTCAGTACTTC. It yields the protein CASSQASQEFLAKNIQYF.

This clone was observed a few times. The junction departs from the called germline gene at one end, perhaps through a read error. V and J are TRBV5-1 and TRBJ2-7, with D possibly being TRBD2 (5 bases). This CDR3 has 15 residues. The V gene's germline CDR1 is SGHRS and CDR2 YFSETQ. CDR3 in amino acids: CASRLGPTREYEQYF. The CDR3 coding sequence is TGCGCCAGCAGATTGGGCCCTACACGGGAATACGAGCAGTACTTC.

The chain joins TRBV30 to TRBJ2-7, with TRBD1 identical over 7 bases. The CDR3 has 14 residues. The V gene end was trimmed by 3 bases and the J gene end by 6 bases; junction bases not matched to a gene: 11. Germline loops: CDR1 GTSNPN, CDR2 SVGIG (reference sequence). The CDR3 nucleotides are TGTGCCTGGAGGGGCCCAACAGGGGATGGCGAGCAGTACTTC. Translation: CAWRGPTGDGEQYF.